One sample yielded the 30 T cell receptor beta chains listed below, sequenced in a study of blood T cell repertoires in COVID-19. The repertoire was sequenced with immunoSEQ multiplex PCR; TCRdb's copy has only in-frame clones and lacks some. The table records fewer than 250,000 clones, about four fifths of them present only once. Input material: peripheral blood. The receptor source for this set is an older woman with COVID-19, enrolled during active disease.

The V call is TRBV2, the J call TRBJ2-6; 8 nucleotides align to TRBD1. The CDR3 runs 18 residues. V trimming: 3 bases; J trimming: 3 bases; junction bases outside the gene matches: 10. CDR1 SNHLY and CDR2 FYNNEI come from the germline V gene. For the CDR3, the DNA is TGTGCCAGCAGTGACCAGAGCAGGGGGCCGAGTGGGGCCAACGTCCTGACTTTC. Protein: CASSDQSRGPSGANVLTF.

The gene calls are TRBV18 and TRBJ2-3; 9 nucleotides match TRBD1. Germline V gene data show CDR1 as KGHSH and CDR2 as LQKENI. The junction had 0 bases not matched to a gene; V was cut back by 2 bases and J by 3 bases. The CDR3 has 14 amino acids. DNA for the CDR3: TGTGCCAGCTCACCAGGGACAGGGACAGATACGCAGTATTTT. Amino acid sequence: CASSPGTGTDTQYF.

Comments on this clone: One end of the junction does not line up with germline, which may come from a read error. V gene TRBV9 combines with J gene TRBJ2-3, with TRBD2 as a possible D gene (6 bases). The germline gives CDR1 SGDLS, CDR2 YYNGEE. This CDR3 region has 15 residues. The DNA for the CDR3 is TGTGCAAGCAGCGTATCTTCCGGGAGAACAGATACGCAGTATTTT. Translation: CASSVSSGRTDTQYF.

The rearrangement joins TRBV3-1 (or the pseudogene TRBV3-2) to TRBJ1-4; no clear D gene. Germline CDR1 and CDR2: LGHDT and YNNKEL (reference sequence). The germline V and J ends were trimmed by 1 base and 8 bases, with 11 bases remaining between them. The CDR3 is 14 residues long. The CDR3 here is CASSQGRSGEKLFF. The CDR3 bases are TGTGCCAGCAGCCAAGGAAGGTCGGGGGAAAAACTGTTTTTT.

This chain links TRBV24-1 with TRBJ1-3; no firm D call. CDR1 and CDR2 (germline): KGHDR, SFDVKD. This CDR3 has 13 amino acids. V lost 9 bases to trimming and J lost 4 bases, with 12 bases between them. The CDR3 nucleotides are TGTGCCACCTCCCAGTCATCAGGAAACACCATATATTTT. Protein sequence: CATSQSSGNTIYF.

In this sample, this clone turned up a few times. The rearrangement uses TRBV5-6 and TRBJ2-3; 8 nucleotides match TRBD1. Germline V lookup: CDR1 SGHDT, CDR2 YYEEEE. Trimming took 7 bases from V and 1 from J; bases not matched to a gene: 5. The CDR3 spans 14 residues. The chain's CDR3 is CASGQGLGTDTQYF. CDR3 DNA: TGTGCCAGCGGACAGGGTTTGGGCACAGATACGCAGTATTTT.

This chain uses TRBV28 with TRBJ1-3; D may be TRBD1 (6 bases). Germline assignment: CDR1 MDHEN and CDR2 SYDVKM. CDR3 length equals 15 residues. V was trimmed by 5 bases and J by 3 bases, leaving 14 bases between them. In DNA, the CDR3 is TGTGCCAGCAGTCAACAATTAGGGGGTGGAAACACCATATATTTT. Protein: CASSQQLGGGNTIYF.

This clone was recorded many times. This chain uses TRBV13 with TRBJ2-3; the match to TRBD1 covers 9 bases. From germline, CDR1 is PRHDT and CDR2 FYEKMQ (reference sequence). CDR3 size: 16 residues. Losses at the gene ends were 1 base for V and 1 base for J; bases not matched to a gene: 3. CDR3 coding DNA: TGTGCCAGCAGCTTAGAGGGACAGGGAGGCACAGATACGCAGTATTTT. Protein: CASSLEGQGGTDTQYF.

This rearrangement joins TRBV27 to TRBJ2-6; D is perhaps TRBD1 (6 bases). Looked up from germline, CDR1 is MNHEY and CDR2 is SMNVEV (reference sequence). The V and J ends lost 5 bases and 0 bases respectively, with 14 bases between them. This CDR3 comprises 17 residues. The CDR3 region is CASSTGSPYSGANVLTF. The CDR3 nucleotides read TGTGCCAGCAGTACAGGGTCCCCCTACTCTGGGGCCAACGTCCTGACTTTC.

This clone showed up just a few times. Other DNA sequences of this sample code for an identical CDR3. This chain links TRBV27 with TRBJ1-2; 12 positions match TRBD1. V was clipped by 0 bases and J by 7 bases; unmatched bases: 3. The CDR3 length is 15 residues. Per the germline V gene, CDR1 is MNHEY and CDR2 is SMNVEV (reference sequence). For the CDR3, the DNA is TGTGCCAGCAGTTTATCGGGACAGGGGGCAGGTGGCTACACCTTC. Protein: CASSLSGQGAGGYTF.

This chain joins TRBV5-1 and TRBJ2-5; TRBD2 aligns across 16 bases. This CDR3 is built from 16 residues. With 4 bases clipped from V and 2 bases from J, the junction kept 2 bases outside the gene matches. Germline CDR1 SGHRS, CDR2 YFSETQ. The CDR3 here is CASSTGLAGGQETQYF. In DNA form, the CDR3 reads TGCGCCAGCAGCACGGGACTAGCGGGGGGGCAAGAGACCCAGTACTTC.

This chain links TRBV6-5 with TRBJ2-7, with TRBD2 matching over 13 bases. Germline V gene lookup returns CDR1 MNHEY and CDR2 SVGAGI. V trimming: 8 bases; J trimming: 1 base; junction bases outside the gene matches: 2. The CDR3 contains 14 residues. The CDR3, as DNA: TGTGCCAGCTGGACTAGCGGGAGTTCCTACGAGCAGTACTTC. Translated: CASWTSGSSYEQYF.

The V and J genes are TRBV18 and TRBJ1-5; 9 nucleotides agree with TRBD1. V lost 5 bases, J lost 1 base, and 0 bases stayed unmatched. Per germline, CDR1 KGHSH and CDR2 LQKENI. The CDR3 is 14 amino acids. The DNA for the CDR3 is TGTGCCAGCTCAGGGACAGGGAGCAATCAGCCCCAGCATTTT. It is translated as CASSGTGSNQPQHF.

This chain uses TRBV7-2 with TRBJ2-3; 9 nucleotides agree with TRBD2. Looked up from germline, CDR1 is SGHTA and CDR2 is FQGNSA. The CDR3 loop spans 16 amino acids. The V segment lost 5 bases and the J segment 1 base; nucleotides outside the gene matches: 7. CDR3 region: CASSVLAGVGTDTQYF. The CDR3 DNA reads TGTGCCAGCAGCGTATTAGCGGGAGTGGGCACAGATACGCAGTATTTT. Using reference TRBV7-2 and TRBJ2-3 for the parts outside the CDR3, the full variable domain is GAGVSQSPSNKVTEKGKDVELRCDPISGHTALYWYRQSLGQGLEFLIYFQGNSAPDKSGLPSDRFSAERTGGSVSTLTIQRTQQEDSAVYLCASSVLAGVGTDTQYFGPGTRLTVL.

The rearrangement links TRBV6-5 to TRBJ2-5; the match to TRBD2 covers 8 bases. The CDR3 length is 15 residues. The germline V gene has CDR1 MNHEY and CDR2 SVGAGI. V shed 6 bases and J 6 bases; nucleotides not matched to a gene: 12. CDR3 sequence (DNA): TGTGCCAGCAGCCTCCCGGGGGGGGCGGCGAAGACCCAGTACTTC. Translated: CASSLPGGAAKTQYF.

The CDR3 coding sequence is TGTGCCAGCAACCGGGACAGGGGCTACGAGCAGTACTTC. As protein: CASNRDRGYEQYF. This rearrangement joins TRBV6-5 to TRBJ2-7, with 10 positions matching TRBD1. V lost 7 bases and J lost 3; bases outside the gene matches: 3. CDR1 and CDR2 (germline): MNHEY, SVGAGI. The CDR3 sequence is 13 residues long.

This sequence joins TRBV24-1 and TRBJ2-5; possibly TRBD2 for D (7 bases). This CDR3 region has 13 residues. CDR1 and CDR2 from the germline V gene are KGHDR and SFDVKD. The V gene lost 5 bases and the J gene lost 9 bases, with 15 bases spanning the gap. The CDR3 region has the DNA TGTGCCACCAGTGTGCTAGGGGGGGGGTCCCAGTACTTC. Amino acids: CATSVLGGGSQYF.

This rearrangement joins TRBV19 to TRBJ2-3, with a tentative D call TRBD2 (6 bases). The CDR3 covers 14 residues. Trimming shortened V by 6 bases and J by 2 bases, and 12 bases separated the two germline ends. From germline, CDR1 is LNHDA and CDR2 SQIVND (reference sequence). CDR3 DNA sequence: TGTGCCAGTAGCGCGACTAGTCTCACAGATACGCAGTATTTT. As protein: CASSATSLTDTQYF.

The genes are TRBV5-8 and TRBJ2-2; a possible D gene is TRBD2 (6 bases). The germline CDR1 and CDR2 sequences are SGHTS and YDEGEE. This CDR3 is built from 16 residues. Trimming stripped 7 bases from V and 2 bases from J, with 18 bases between. CDR3 loop: CASPQRADYNTGELFF. As DNA, the CDR3 is TGTGCCAGCCCCCAACGGGCGGACTATAACACCGGGGAGCTGTTTTTT.

This chain links TRBV11-2 with TRBJ1-4, with 7 bases fitting TRBD1. Germline loops: CDR1 SGHAT, CDR2 FQNNGV. CDR3 size: 15 residues. The J segment lost 6 bases and the V segment lost 2 bases, leaving 6 bases of the junction unmatched. The CDR3 DNA is TGTGCCAGCAGCTTAAGACAGGGAAAGGATGAAAAACTGTTTTTT. Translated, it gives CASSLRQGKDEKLFF.

This chain joins TRBV10-1 and TRBJ1-5; D unresolved. Germline-derived CDR1 and CDR2 are WNHNN and SYGVQD (reference sequence). The CDR3 runs to 10 residues. Trimming removed 5 bases from V and 10 bases from J, with 6 bases in between. CDR3 DNA sequence: TGCGCCAGCAGTCTAATCCCCCAGCATTTT. Translated: CASSLIPQHF.

The chain is built from TRBV3-1 (or the pseudogene TRBV3-2) and TRBJ1-4; no clear D. The CDR3 is made up of 15 amino acids. Per the germline V gene, CDR1 is LGHDT and CDR2 is YNNKEL (reference sequence). Trimming shortened V by 1 base and J by 8 bases, and 14 bases separated the two germline ends. The CDR3 nucleotides read TGTGCCAGCAGCCAAGCAGGTTCATATGAGGAAAAACTGTTTTTT. Its translation: CASSQAGSYEEKLFF.

The chain carries TRBV15 and TRBJ2-3, with D possibly being TRBD2 (6 bases). V lost 7 bases to trimming and J lost 4 bases, with 18 bases between them. The V gene's germline CDR1 is LNHNV and CDR2 YYDKDF (reference sequence). This CDR3 is built from 15 residues. The DNA of the CDR3 is TGTGCCACCAAGACCTGGCGGGATATCCCAGATACGCAGTATTTT. It is translated as CATKTWRDIPDTQYF. Full variable domain (rest looked up from reference TRBV15 and TRBJ2-3): DAMVIQNPRYQVTQFGKPVTLSCSQTLNHNVMYWYQQKSSQAPKLLFHYYDKDFNNEADTPDNFQSRRPNTSFCFLDIRSPGLGDTAMYLCATKTWRDIPDTQYFGPGTRLTVL.

The J gene is TRBJ2-5, the V gene TRBV7-2; 7 nucleotides agree with TRBD2. V trimming: 9 bases; J trimming: 3 bases; junction bases outside the gene matches: 10. The CDR3 extends over 14 amino acids. Germline V gene sequence: CDR1 SGHTA, CDR2 FQGNSA. CDR3: CASEKAGKKETQYF. The CDR3 DNA reads TGTGCCAGTGAAAAAGCGGGAAAGAAAGAGACCCAGTACTTC.

V gene TRBV27 combines with J gene TRBJ2-7; 10 bases map to TRBD2. Germline lookup yields CDR1 MNHEY and CDR2 SMNVEV (reference sequence). The CDR3 extends over 16 amino acids. With V trimmed by 5 bases and J by 3 bases, 10 bases remained unmatched. The CDR3 sequence: CASSGGIAGGGYEQYF. CDR3 coding DNA: TGTGCCAGCAGTGGGGGGATAGCGGGAGGCGGCTACGAGCAGTACTTC.

The chain employs TRBV4-1 and TRBJ2-1; TRBD2 is a possible D gene (6 bases). The germline CDR1 and CDR2 sequences are MGHRA and YSYEKL. The CDR3 is made up of 16 amino acids. Trimming left V 2 bases short and J 0 bases short, with 11 bases between. The CDR3: CASSQSGTGSYNEQFF. The CDR3 DNA follows: TGCGCCAGCAGCCAATCCGGGACTGGCTCCTACAATGAGCAGTTCTTC.

The rearrangement uses TRBV5-4 and TRBJ1-1, with 12 nucleotides matching TRBD1. Germline loops: CDR1 SGHNT, CDR2 YYREEE (reference sequence). J lost 4 bases, V lost 4 bases, and 11 bases had no gene match. The CDR3 covers 17 residues. The CDR3 bases are TGTGCCAGCAGCCCCACTTTAGGGACAGGGGGCGGCACTGAAGCTTTCTTT. Translating it yields CASSPTLGTGGGTEAFF.

The chain links TRBV28 to TRBJ2-7; D may be TRBD2 (5 bases). V dropped 3 bases and J dropped 1 base, with 19 bases sitting between them. Per germline, CDR1 MDHEN and CDR2 SYDVKM. The CDR3 loop spans 17 amino acids. The CDR3 sequence: CASSFLRLPVISYEQYV. DNA for the CDR3: TGTGCCAGCAGTTTCCTTCGACTACCGGTAATTTCCTACGAGCAGTACGTC.

The gene calls are TRBV6-6 and TRBJ1-6; 8 bases are shared with TRBD1. This CDR3 contains 15 residues. CDR1 MNHNY and CDR2 SVGAGI come from the germline V gene (reference sequence). Trimming cost V 5 bases and J 8 bases; bases outside gene matches: 8. CDR3 DNA: TGTGCCAGCAGTCTGGAACAGGGGGATGATTCACCCCTCCACTTT. Its translation is CASSLEQGDDSPLHF.

The sample holds one count of this clone. The chain couples TRBV6-5 to TRBJ2-2; a possible D gene is TRBD2 (6 bases). The germline gives CDR1 MNHEY, CDR2 SVGAGI. The V gene lost 2 bases and the J gene lost 5 bases, with 12 bases spanning the gap. The CDR3 runs to 15 residues. The CDR3 region is CASSYGLSGTGELFF. CDR3 DNA: TGTGCCAGCAGTTACGGGCTTAGCGGAACCGGGGAGCTGTTTTTT.